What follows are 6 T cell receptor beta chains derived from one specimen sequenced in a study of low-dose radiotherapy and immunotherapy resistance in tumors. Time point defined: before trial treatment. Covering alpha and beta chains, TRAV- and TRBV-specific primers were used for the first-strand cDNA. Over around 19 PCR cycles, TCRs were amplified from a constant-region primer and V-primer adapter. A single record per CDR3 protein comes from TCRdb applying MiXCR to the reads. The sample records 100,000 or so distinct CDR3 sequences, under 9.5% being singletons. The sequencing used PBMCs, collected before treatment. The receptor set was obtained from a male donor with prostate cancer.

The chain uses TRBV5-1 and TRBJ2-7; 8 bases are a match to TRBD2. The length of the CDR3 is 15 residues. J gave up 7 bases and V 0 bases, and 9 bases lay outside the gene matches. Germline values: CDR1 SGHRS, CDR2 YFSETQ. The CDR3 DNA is TGCGCCAGCAGCTTGGCGGTAGCGGGACCGGGAGAGCAGTACTTC. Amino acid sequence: CASSLAVAGPGEQYF.

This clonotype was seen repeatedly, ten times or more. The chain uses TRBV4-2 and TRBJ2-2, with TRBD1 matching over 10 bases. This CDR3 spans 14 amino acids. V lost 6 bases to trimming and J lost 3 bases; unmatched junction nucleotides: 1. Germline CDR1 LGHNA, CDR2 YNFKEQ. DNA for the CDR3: TGTGCCAGCAGGACAGGGGGCGACACCGGGGAGCTGTTTTTT. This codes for CASRTGGDTGELFF.

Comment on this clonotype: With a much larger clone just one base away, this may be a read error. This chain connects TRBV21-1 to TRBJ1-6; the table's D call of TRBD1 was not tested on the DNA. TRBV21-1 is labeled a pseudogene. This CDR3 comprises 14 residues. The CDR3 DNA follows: TGTGCCAGCAGCAACAGGGATACGAATTCACCCCTCCACTTT. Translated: CASSNRDTNSPLHF.

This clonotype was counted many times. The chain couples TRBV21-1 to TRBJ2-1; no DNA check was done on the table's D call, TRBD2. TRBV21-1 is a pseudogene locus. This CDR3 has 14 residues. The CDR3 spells CASRGLADYNEQFF. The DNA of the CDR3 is TGTGCCAGCAGGGGACTAGCGGATTACAATGAGCAGTTCTTC.

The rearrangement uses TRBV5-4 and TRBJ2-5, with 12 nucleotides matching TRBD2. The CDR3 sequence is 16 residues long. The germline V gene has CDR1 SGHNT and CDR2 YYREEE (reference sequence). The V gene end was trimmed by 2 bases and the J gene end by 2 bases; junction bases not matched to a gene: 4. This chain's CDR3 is CASSFGLAGWQETQYF. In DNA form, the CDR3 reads TGTGCCAGCAGCTTTGGACTAGCGGGATGGCAAGAGACCCAGTACTTC.

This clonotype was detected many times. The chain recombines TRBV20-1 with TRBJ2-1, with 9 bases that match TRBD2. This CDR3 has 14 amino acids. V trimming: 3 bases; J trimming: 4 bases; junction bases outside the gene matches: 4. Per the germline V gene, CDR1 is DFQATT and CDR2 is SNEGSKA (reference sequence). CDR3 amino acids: CSASPTSGYNEQFF. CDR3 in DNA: TGCAGTGCTAGTCCGACTAGCGGATACAATGAGCAGTTCTTC.